Below are 32 T cell receptor beta chains sequenced from a single sample in a study of breast tumors, draining lymph nodes, adjacent tissues. TCRdb analysed the multiplex PCR reads with MiXCR anew, one entry per CDR3 protein. The table includes 20,000 or so distinct CDR3 sequences, roughly 50% detected once. The material sequenced was breast tumor tissue. These receptors were taken from a female donor with breast cancer. Some clones in this sample may be carry-over from other donors' samples.

V is TRBV4-1 and J is TRBJ2-1; 11 bases line up with TRBD2. The CDR3 has 15 residues. The J segment lost 9 bases and the V segment lost 4 bases, leaving 8 bases of the junction unmatched. Germline-derived CDR1 and CDR2 are MGHRA and YSYEKL. The CDR3 bases are TGCGCCAGCAGCCCCACTAGCGGGAGTGGGGGTGAGCAGTTCTTC. It translates to CASSPTSGSGGEQFF.

This clonotype has a count of ten or more. The chain employs TRBV6-1 and TRBJ2-5, with TRBD1 matching 10 bases. CDR1 is MNHNS and CDR2 is SASEGT in the germline V gene. V trimming: 1 base; J trimming: 4 bases; junction bases outside the gene matches: 0. This CDR3 comprises 14 residues. The CDR3 sequence is CASSEGQGAETQYF. The CDR3 bases are TGTGCCAGCAGTGAAGGACAGGGGGCAGAGACCCAGTACTTC.

For the CDR3, the DNA is TGTGCCAGCAGTGAAAGGGAATCGGACTATGGCTACACCTTC. Protein product: CASSERESDYGYTF. The chain uses TRBV2 and TRBJ1-2; unclear D gene. V was cut by 2 bases and J by 3 bases, with 10 bases left in between. The V gene's germline CDR1 is SNHLY and CDR2 FYNNEI. CDR3 size: 14 residues.

To note about this clonotype: Relative to the germline gene, one junction end is altered; a read error may explain this. This chain uses TRBV3-1 with TRBJ1-2; D is possibly TRBD1 (6 bases). The germline V gene encodes CDR1 LGHDT and CDR2 YNNKEL (reference sequence). This CDR3 is built from 14 residues. This chain's CDR3 is CASSQDPQGSGYAF. In nucleotides, the CDR3 is TGTGCCAGCAGCCAAGACCCCCAGGGGTCTGGCTACGCCTTC.

This clonotype was seen a single time. The junction shows a germline mismatch at one end, possibly a read error. The chain employs TRBV6-6 and TRBJ2-3; tentatively, D is TRBD1 or TRBD2 (5 bases each). Germline V gives CDR1 MNHNY, CDR2 SVGAGI (reference sequence). The CDR3 is 16 amino acids. Here the CDR3 DNA reads TGTGCCAGCAGTTACGCCCCGGACTCGGCGACAGATACGCGGTATTTT. The encoded protein is CASSYAPDSATDTRYF.

Turning to this clonotype: The junction differs from germline at one of its ends, possibly a read error. The chain links TRBV20-1 to TRBJ2-7; the match to TRBD2 covers 8 bases. In germline, CDR1 is DFQATT, CDR2 SNEGSKA (reference sequence). The CDR3 is 13 amino acids. CDR3 bases: TGCAGTGCTAGCGGGAGGGTAGGTTACGAGCGGTACTTC. Amino acids: CSASGRVGYERYF.

This clonotype occurred many times. The J gene is TRBJ2-2, the V gene TRBV4-3, with D perhaps matching TRBD1 or TRBD2 (5 bases each). CDR3 length: 14 residues. Trimming removed 9 bases at V and 2 bases at J, with 13 bases between. Germline assignment: CDR1 LGHNA and CDR2 YSLEER. The chain's CDR3 is CARGNGTNTGELFF. In nucleotides, the CDR3 is TGCGCCAGAGGGAATGGGACCAACACCGGGGAGCTGTTTTTT.

This clonotype was counted a few times. The chain links TRBV20-1 to TRBJ2-3; 15 nucleotides agree with TRBD2. Germline V gives CDR1 DFQATT, CDR2 SNEGSKA (reference sequence). The CDR3 is 15 residues long. V gave up 6 bases and J gave up 6 bases; unmatched junction bases: 7. The CDR3 nucleotides read TGCAGTGCGGAAGGACTAGCGGGAGGGGCGGATACGCAGTATTTT. Translation gives CSAEGLAGGADTQYF.

This clonotype was seen repeatedly, ten times or more. A read error may be the cause here, since a much bigger clone is one base away. This chain joins TRBV5-5 and TRBJ1-1; no clear D. CDR3 length: 13 residues. V was clipped by 0 bases and J by 4 bases, with 7 bases between them. Germline V gene data show CDR1 as SGHKS and CDR2 as YYEKEE (reference sequence). The CDR3 DNA is TGTGCCAGCAGCTTGGACGTGACCACTGAAGCTTTCTTT. It codes for CASSLDVTTEAFF.

This clonotype is medium-sized by share. The chain couples TRBV29-1 to TRBJ2-5; 7 nucleotides align to TRBD2. Germline lookup yields CDR1 SQVTM and CDR2 ANQGSEA. This CDR3 has 12 residues. V was pared by 3 bases and J by 7 bases, with 5 bases of the junction left unmatched. CDR3 nucleotides: TGCAGCGTTGAGGTTCAGCGGGGGACCCAGTACTTC. Protein product: CSVEVQRGTQYF.

Many counts were recorded for this clonotype. The J gene is TRBJ2-7, the V gene TRBV5-5; 10 bases agree with TRBD1. V lost 2 bases, J lost 1 base, and 12 bases stayed unmatched. Germline loops: CDR1 SGHKS, CDR2 YYEKEE (reference sequence). The CDR3 totals 18 residues. The CDR3 nucleotides are TGTGCCAGCAGCTTCCGGGACAGGGGAATGGAGTATTCCTACGAGCAGTACTTC. Encoded protein: CASSFRDRGMEYSYEQYF.

By share, this clonotype ranks as medium-sized. This rearrangement joins TRBV4-2 to TRBJ2-2; D is uncertain. Germline CDR1 reads LGHNA; CDR2 reads YNFKEQ. This CDR3 is 12 amino acids long. V lost 4 bases, J lost 8 bases, and 8 bases lay in between. The CDR3 DNA is TGTGCCAGCAGCCTCGATACAGGGGAGCTGTTTTTT. Translated: CASSLDTGELFF.

This clonotype was counted at least ten times. The CDR3 protein is CASSLAAEYEQYF. The CDR3 DNA sequence: TGTGCCAGCAGTTTAGCCGCAGAGTACGAGCAGTACTTC. The J gene is TRBJ2-7, the V gene TRBV12-3 or TRBV12-4; unclear D gene. The CDR3 loop spans 13 amino acids. Trimming took off 0 bases at V and 4 bases at J, with 7 bases between the two ends.

The table lists this clonotype with many counts. This chain uses TRBV30 with TRBJ1-5; D not resolved. The CDR3 has 13 amino acids. V dropped 2 bases and J dropped 3 bases, with 8 bases sitting between them. Germline V gene sequence: CDR1 GTSNPN, CDR2 SVGIG (reference sequence). CDR3 nucleotide sequence: TGTGCCTGGAGTAGGGCAACCAATCAGCCCCAGCATTTT. Protein: CAWSRATNQPQHF.

V gene TRBV9 combines with J gene TRBJ2-7; 12 bases fit TRBD2. The CDR3 length is 13 residues. J lost 8 bases, V lost 2 bases, and 2 bases had no gene match. Germline values: CDR1 SGDLS, CDR2 YYNGEE. The CDR3 spells CASSVGLAGQQYF. The CDR3 DNA reads TGTGCCAGCAGCGTCGGACTAGCGGGACAGCAGTACTTC.

This clonotype was seen at least ten times. The chain combines TRBV27 with TRBJ2-7, with 7 positions matching TRBD1. The CDR3 totals 15 residues. With 0 bases clipped from V and 4 bases from J, the junction kept 6 bases outside the gene matches. Germline values: CDR1 MNHEY, CDR2 SMNVEV (reference sequence). The CDR3 loop is CASSLSPDRNYEQYF. The CDR3 DNA sequence: TGTGCCAGCAGTTTATCCCCGGACAGGAATTACGAGCAGTACTTC.

The chain uses TRBV6-6 and TRBJ2-5; 12 nucleotides match TRBD2. In germline, CDR1 is MNHNY, CDR2 SVGAGI (reference sequence). CDR3 length: 18 amino acids. The ends lost 5 bases at V and 2 bases at J; junction bases unmatched: 12. CDR3 amino acids: CASSDWGLAGLRQETQYF. The CDR3 DNA is TGTGCCAGCAGTGACTGGGGACTAGCGGGCCTTAGGCAAGAGACCCAGTACTTC.

Points on this clonotype: Given the absence of the conserved phenylalanine or tryptophan at the CDR3 end, a read error is likely. The DNA is left out, because the CDR3 cannot be placed on it with certainty; the CDR3 is given as TCRdb lists it. J is TRBJ1-3 and V is TRBV5-4. With termini counted, the CDR3 has 8 amino acids. Germline lookup yields CDR1 SGHNT and CDR2 YYREEE (reference sequence). The CDR3 reads CASRGEYT.

This clonotype came up many times. The chain has TRBV18 and TRBJ2-2; unclear D gene. Germline V gives CDR1 KGHSH, CDR2 LQKENI. This CDR3 is 15 amino acids long. Trimming shortened V by 6 bases and J by 2 bases, and 13 bases separated the two germline ends. The DNA for the CDR3 is TGTGCCAGCTCCCTCGATGGGTTCAACACCGGGGAGCTGTTTTTT. Translating gives CASSLDGFNTGELFF.

The rearrangement uses TRBV27 and TRBJ2-5; D remains unclear. The CDR3 spans 15 residues. Germline lookup yields CDR1 MNHEY and CDR2 SMNVEV (reference sequence). V lost 5 bases and J lost 5, with 18 bases in between. The CDR3 DNA sequence: TGTGCCAGCAGTCCCCCCCCCGAGATCCGGGAGACCCAGTACTTC. Residues: CASSPPPEIRETQYF.

This clonotype was recorded a few times. The chain has TRBV9 and TRBJ2-3, with unresolved D. Germline V CDR1 and CDR2: SGDLS, YYNGEE. The CDR3 sequence is 15 residues long. Trimming shortened V by 0 bases and J by 2 bases, and 10 bases separated the two germline ends. The CDR3 reads CASSVALRSTDTQYF. For the CDR3, the DNA is TGTGCCAGCAGCGTAGCGTTGAGGTCCACAGATACGCAGTATTTT.

At least ten counts were recorded for this clonotype. Written as DNA, the CDR3 is TGTGCCAGCAGTCCCGGGACTAGCGGGACTGAGCAGTTCTTC. It encodes CASSPGTSGTEQFF. This chain links TRBV5-6 with TRBJ2-1; 13 bases line up with TRBD2. With 5 bases clipped from V and 9 bases from J, the junction kept 5 bases outside the gene matches. CDR1 and CDR2 from the germline V gene are SGHDT and YYEEEE. The CDR3 sequence is 14 residues long.

In the case of this clonotype: This CDR3 fails to terminate in the conserved phenylalanine or tryptophan, so it likely reflects a read error. This sequence joins TRBV5-1 and TRBJ1-2, with D tentatively TRBD1 (5 bases). The V end was cut by 1 base, the J end by 0 bases, with 7 bases between. From germline, CDR1 is SGHRS and CDR2 YFSETQ. CDR3 size: 14 residues. This chain's CDR3 is CASSLRDANYGYTL. CDR3 bases: TGCGCCAGCAGCTTGAGGGACGCTAACTATGGCTACACCCTC.

The CDR3 here is CSARAETFSYEQYF. CDR3 in DNA: TGCAGTGCTAGAGCTGAGACTTTCTCCTACGAGCAGTACTTC. V is TRBV20-1 and J is TRBJ2-7; D is uncertain. The V end lost 1 base, the J end lost 0 bases, and 10 bases lay between the germline ends. Germline assignment: CDR1 DFQATT and CDR2 SNEGSKA (reference sequence). The CDR3 is 14 amino acids.

This clonotype was detected many times. V gene TRBV7-2 combines with J gene TRBJ2-7; unclear D gene. Germline values: CDR1 SGHTA, CDR2 FQGNSA. The CDR3 consists of 15 residues. The V gene lost 1 base and the J gene lost 2 bases, with 12 bases spanning the gap. The CDR3 loop is CASSLGRHGAYEQYF. CDR3 bases: TGTGCCAGCAGCTTAGGTCGTCACGGAGCCTACGAGCAGTACTTC.

This clonotype appeared many times. This chain links TRBV11-2 with TRBJ2-5; TRBD1 aligns across 9 bases. V gave up 1 base and J gave up 5 bases; unmatched junction bases: 5. The V gene's germline CDR1 is SGHAT and CDR2 FQNNGV. The CDR3 runs 15 residues. CDR3: CASSLGDRASETQYF. CDR3 coding DNA: TGTGCCAGCAGCTTAGGGGACAGGGCCTCTGAGACCCAGTACTTC. Complete variable domain (other parts from reference TRBV11-2 and TRBJ2-5): EAGVAQSPRYKIIEKRQSVAFWCNPISGHATLYWYQQILGQGPKLLIQFQNNGVVDDSQLPKDRFSAERLKGVDSTLKIQPAKLEDSAVYLCASSLGDRASETQYFGPGTRLLVL.

This clonotype was recorded only once. The rearrangement joins TRBV5-1 to TRBJ2-7, with 13 positions matching TRBD2. Trimming removed 4 bases from V and 3 bases from J; junction bases left unmatched: 4. Germline CDR1 reads SGHRS; CDR2 reads YFSETQ. The CDR3 has 15 amino acids. The CDR3 DNA reads TGCGCCAGCAGCAAGGGACTAGCGGGATTCTACGAGCAGTACTTC. This gives the protein CASSKGLAGFYEQYF.

This clonotype was seen ten or more times. V is TRBV18 and J is TRBJ2-5; 9 nucleotides agree with TRBD2. Germline values: CDR1 KGHSH, CDR2 LQKENI. Losses at the gene ends were 3 bases for V and 5 bases for J; bases not matched to a gene: 7. The CDR3 contains 15 residues. The CDR3 DNA follows: TGTGCCAGCTCACCCGGGACTAGCCCACCCGAGACCCAGTACTTC. The encoded protein is CASSPGTSPPETQYF.

This clonotype was detected ten times or more. The genes are TRBV6-2 or TRBV6-3 and TRBJ2-5; 10 positions agree with TRBD2. The germline V gene has CDR1 MNHEY and CDR2 SVGEGT. The CDR3 loop spans 16 amino acids. V dropped 5 bases and J dropped 2; count of bases not matched to a gene: 8. Here the CDR3 reads CASSPIKAGGQETQYF. Written as DNA, the CDR3 is TGTGCCAGCAGTCCAATCAAAGCGGGAGGGCAAGAGACCCAGTACTTC.

The chain combines TRBV10-3 with TRBJ2-3, with 9 bases matching TRBD2. The CDR3 consists of 16 residues. V dropped 8 bases and J dropped 3; count of bases not matched to a gene: 12. Per the germline V gene, CDR1 is ENHRY and CDR2 is SYGVKD. CDR3 bases: TGTGCCATCCTGGGGGCTAGCGGGATGGAAACAGATACGCAGTATTTT. This codes for CAILGASGMETDTQYF.

This clonotype is medium-sized within its sample. The chain recombines TRBV2 with TRBJ2-7; TRBD1 matches 11 bases. CDR3 size: 14 residues. After removal of 7 bases from V and 5 bases from J, the junction contained 7 bases not matched to a gene. Germline lookup yields CDR1 SNHLY and CDR2 FYNNEI. The CDR3 sequence: CASKRDRGIDEQYF. In DNA form, the CDR3 reads TGTGCCAGCAAACGGGACAGGGGGATCGACGAGCAGTACTTC.

The chain recombines TRBV3-1 with TRBJ1-1; TRBD1 matches at 8 bases. From germline, CDR1 is LGHDT and CDR2 YNNKEL (reference sequence). The V segment lost 4 bases and the J segment 8 bases; nucleotides outside the gene matches: 6. The CDR3 runs to 13 residues. CDR3 bases: TGTGCCAGCAGCCGAGACTGGGACAGGGAAGCTTTCTTT. Translated, it gives CASSRDWDREAFF.